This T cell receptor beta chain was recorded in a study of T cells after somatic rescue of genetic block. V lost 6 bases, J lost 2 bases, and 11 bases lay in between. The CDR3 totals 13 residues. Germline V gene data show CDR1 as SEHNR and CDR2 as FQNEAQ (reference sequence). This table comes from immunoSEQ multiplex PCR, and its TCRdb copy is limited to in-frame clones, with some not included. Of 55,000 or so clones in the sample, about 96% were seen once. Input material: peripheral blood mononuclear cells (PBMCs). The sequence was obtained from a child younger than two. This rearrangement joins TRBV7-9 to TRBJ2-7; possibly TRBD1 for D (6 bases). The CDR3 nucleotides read TGTGCCAGCAGGGCCGGGACAACCTACGAGCAGTACTTC. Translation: CASRAGTTYEQYF.